This entry lists 3 T cell receptor beta chains sequenced from one sample in a study of T cells in Graves' hyperthyroidism and ophthalmopathy. Amplification of TCR beta CDR3 regions used RNA as the template. Initially, a first-round RT-PCR of the TCR CDR3 employed the HTBI primer set. Each CDR3 protein gets one entry after TCRdb re-called the multiplex PCR reads with MiXCR. Of hundreds of thousands of distinct CDR3 sequences in the sample, approximately 16% are singletons; the top ten hold 2.5% to 4%. Sequenced material: blood. The receptor source for this set is a middle-aged woman with Graves' ophthalmopathy.

A few counts support this clonotype. This chain links TRBV19 with TRBJ1-4; the D is unclear. This CDR3 region has 16 residues. V gave up 3 bases and J gave up 0 bases, with 11 bases separating them. In germline, CDR1 is LNHDA, CDR2 SQIVND (reference sequence). CDR3 DNA sequence: TGTGCCAGTAGTATGGAGGGAGAGGCAACTAATGAAAAACTGTTTTTT. This translates into CASSMEGEATNEKLFF. The full variable domain, with the rest looked up from reference TRBV19 and TRBJ1-4, is DGGITQSPKYLFRKEGQNVTLSCEQNLNHDAMYWYRQDPGQGLRLIYYSQIVNDFQKGDIAEGYSVSREKKESFPLTVTSAQKNPTAFYLCASSMEGEATNEKLFFGSGTQLSVL.

The V gene is TRBV28, the J gene TRBJ1-2; D is unclear. This CDR3 has 13 amino acids. Between the trimmed V and J ends, which lost 4 bases and 4 bases, there was a span of 10 bases. Per the germline V gene, CDR1 is MDHEN and CDR2 is SYDVKM. The CDR3 nucleotides are TGTGCCAGCAGTTACCACCAAACCTATGGCTACACCTTC. Residues: CASSYHQTYGYTF.

The gene calls are TRBV15 and TRBJ2-1; unclear D gene. Germline V gene sequence: CDR1 LNHNV, CDR2 YYDKDF (reference sequence). The ends were cut back, 0 bases at V and 2 bases at J, with 8 bases in the middle. CDR3 length: 15 residues. The CDR3 sequence: CATSRDPGAYNEQFF. The DNA for the CDR3 is TGTGCCACCAGCAGAGATCCAGGTGCCTACAATGAGCAGTTCTTC.